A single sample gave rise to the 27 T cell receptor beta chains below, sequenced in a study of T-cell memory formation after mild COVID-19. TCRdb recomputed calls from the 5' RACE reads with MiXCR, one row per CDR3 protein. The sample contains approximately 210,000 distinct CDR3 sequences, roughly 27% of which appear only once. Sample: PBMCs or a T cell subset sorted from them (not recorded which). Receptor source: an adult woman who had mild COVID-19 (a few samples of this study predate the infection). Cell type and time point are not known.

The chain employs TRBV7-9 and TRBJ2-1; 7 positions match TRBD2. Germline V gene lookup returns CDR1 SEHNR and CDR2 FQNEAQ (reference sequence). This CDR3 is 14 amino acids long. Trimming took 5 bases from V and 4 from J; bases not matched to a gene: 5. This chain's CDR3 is CASSQAGPYNEQFF. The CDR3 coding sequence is TGTGCCAGCAGCCAAGCGGGACCGTACAATGAGCAGTTCTTC. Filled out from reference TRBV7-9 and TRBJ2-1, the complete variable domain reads DTGVSQNPRHKITKRGQNVTFRCDPISEHNRLYWYRQTLGQGPEFLTYFQNEAQLEKSRLLSDRFSAERPKGSFSTLEIQRTEQGDSAMYLCASSQAGPYNEQFFGPGTRLTVL.

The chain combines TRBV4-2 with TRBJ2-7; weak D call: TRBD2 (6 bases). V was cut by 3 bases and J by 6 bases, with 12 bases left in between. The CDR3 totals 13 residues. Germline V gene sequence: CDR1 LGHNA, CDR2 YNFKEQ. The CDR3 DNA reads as TGTGCCAGCAGCCAGGGGCGGGGACCCGAGCAGTACTTC. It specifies CASSQGRGPEQYF.

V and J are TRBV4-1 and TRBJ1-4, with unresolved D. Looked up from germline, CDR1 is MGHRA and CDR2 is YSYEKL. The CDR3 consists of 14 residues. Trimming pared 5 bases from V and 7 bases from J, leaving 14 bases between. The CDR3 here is CASSTDQRGEKLFF. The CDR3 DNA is TGCGCCAGCAGCACGGACCAACGAGGTGAAAAACTGTTTTTT.

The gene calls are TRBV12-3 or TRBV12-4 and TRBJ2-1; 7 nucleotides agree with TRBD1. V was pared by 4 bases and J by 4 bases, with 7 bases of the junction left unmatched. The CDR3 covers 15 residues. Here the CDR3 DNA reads TGTGCCAGCAGTTCACCCGGGACAGTATACAATGAGCAGTTCTTC. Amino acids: CASSSPGTVYNEQFF.

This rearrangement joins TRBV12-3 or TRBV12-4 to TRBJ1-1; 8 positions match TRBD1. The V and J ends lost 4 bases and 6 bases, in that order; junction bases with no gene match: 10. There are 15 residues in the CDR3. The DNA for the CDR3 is TGTGCCAGCAGTTCCATTCCACAGGGGGGGCCTGAAGCTTTCTTT. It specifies CASSSIPQGGPEAFF.

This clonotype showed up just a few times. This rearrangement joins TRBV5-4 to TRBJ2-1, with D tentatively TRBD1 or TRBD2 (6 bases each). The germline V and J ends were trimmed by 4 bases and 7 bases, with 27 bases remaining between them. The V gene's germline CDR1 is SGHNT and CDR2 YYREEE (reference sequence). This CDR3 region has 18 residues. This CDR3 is CASSSRLEGGMSGNEQFF. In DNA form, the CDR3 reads TGTGCCAGCAGCAGCCGACTAGAAGGGGGTATGTCGGGGAATGAGCAGTTCTTC.

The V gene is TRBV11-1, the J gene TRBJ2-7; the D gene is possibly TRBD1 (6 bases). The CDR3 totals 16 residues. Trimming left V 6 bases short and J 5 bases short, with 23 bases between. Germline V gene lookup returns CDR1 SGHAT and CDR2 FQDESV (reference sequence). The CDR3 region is CASSSFVQGLIDEQYF. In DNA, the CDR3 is TGTGCCAGCAGTTCTTTCGTACAGGGATTGATCGACGAGCAGTACTTC.

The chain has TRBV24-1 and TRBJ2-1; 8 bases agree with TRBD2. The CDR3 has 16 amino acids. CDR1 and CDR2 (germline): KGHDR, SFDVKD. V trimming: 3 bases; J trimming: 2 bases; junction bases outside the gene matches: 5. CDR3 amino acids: CATSDTQRGPYNEQFF. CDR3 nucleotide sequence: TGTGCCACCAGTGATACCCAGCGGGGGCCCTACAATGAGCAGTTCTTC.

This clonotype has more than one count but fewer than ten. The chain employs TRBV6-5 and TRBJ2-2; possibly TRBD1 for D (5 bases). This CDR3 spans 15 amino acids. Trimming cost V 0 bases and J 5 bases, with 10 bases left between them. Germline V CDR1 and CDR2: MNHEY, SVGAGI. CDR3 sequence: CASSYSRVGTGELFF. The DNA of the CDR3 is TGTGCCAGCAGTTACTCCAGGGTAGGGACCGGGGAGCTGTTTTTT.

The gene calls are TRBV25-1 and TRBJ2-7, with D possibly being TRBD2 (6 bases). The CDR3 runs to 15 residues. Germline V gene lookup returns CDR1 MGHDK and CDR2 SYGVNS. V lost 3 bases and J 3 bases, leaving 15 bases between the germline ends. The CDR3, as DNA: TGTGCCAGCAGTGATAGGGAGGACGGAAACTACGAGCAGTACTTC. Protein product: CASSDREDGNYEQYF.

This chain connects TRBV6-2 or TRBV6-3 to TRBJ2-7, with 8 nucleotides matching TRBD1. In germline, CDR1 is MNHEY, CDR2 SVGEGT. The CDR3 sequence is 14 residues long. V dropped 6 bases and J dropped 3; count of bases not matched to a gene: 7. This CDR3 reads CASRSPGGIYEQYF. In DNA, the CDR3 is TGTGCCAGCAGGTCTCCAGGGGGCATCTACGAGCAGTACTTC.

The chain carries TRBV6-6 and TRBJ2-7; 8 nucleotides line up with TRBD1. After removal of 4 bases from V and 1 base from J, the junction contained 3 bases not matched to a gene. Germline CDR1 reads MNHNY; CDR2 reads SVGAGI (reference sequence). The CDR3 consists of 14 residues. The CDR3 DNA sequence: TGTGCCAGCAGTTGGACAGGGAGTTCCTACGAGCAGTACTTC. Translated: CASSWTGSSYEQYF.

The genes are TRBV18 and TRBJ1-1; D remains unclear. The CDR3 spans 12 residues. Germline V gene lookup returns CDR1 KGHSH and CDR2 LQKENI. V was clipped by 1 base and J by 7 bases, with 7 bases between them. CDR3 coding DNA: TGTGCCAGCTCACCACGGACGGATGAAGCTTTCTTT. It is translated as CASSPRTDEAFF.

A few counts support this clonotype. CDR3 amino acids: CASSPPGDWQYF. DNA for the CDR3: TGTGCCAGCAGCCCACCCGGGGATTGGCAGTACTTC. The genes are TRBV4-2 and TRBJ2-7, with D perhaps TRBD2 (5 bases). Trimming took 4 bases from V and 9 from J, leaving 13 bases between them. The germline V gene encodes CDR1 LGHNA and CDR2 YNFKEQ. The CDR3 totals 12 residues.

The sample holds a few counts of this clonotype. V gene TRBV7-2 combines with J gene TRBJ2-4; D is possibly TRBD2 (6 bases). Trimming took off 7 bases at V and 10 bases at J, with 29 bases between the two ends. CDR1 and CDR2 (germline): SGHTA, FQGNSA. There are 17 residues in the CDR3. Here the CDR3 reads CASTTSPGLGGVRIQYF. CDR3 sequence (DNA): TGTGCCAGCACCACCAGCCCCGGGCTCGGAGGGGTACGGATTCAGTACTTC. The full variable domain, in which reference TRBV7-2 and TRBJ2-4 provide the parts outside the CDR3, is GAGVSQSPSNKVTEKGKDVELRCDPISGHTALYWYRQSLGQGLEFLIYFQGNSAPDKSGLPSDRFSAERTGGSVSTLTIQRTQQEDSAVYLCASTTSPGLGGVRIQYFGAGTRLSVL.

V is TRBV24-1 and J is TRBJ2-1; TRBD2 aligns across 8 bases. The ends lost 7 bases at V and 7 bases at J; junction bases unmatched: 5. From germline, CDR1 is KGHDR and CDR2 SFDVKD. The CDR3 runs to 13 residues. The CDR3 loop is CATRGLGRNEQFF. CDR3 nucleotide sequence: TGTGCCACCAGGGGACTAGGGAGGAATGAGCAGTTCTTC.

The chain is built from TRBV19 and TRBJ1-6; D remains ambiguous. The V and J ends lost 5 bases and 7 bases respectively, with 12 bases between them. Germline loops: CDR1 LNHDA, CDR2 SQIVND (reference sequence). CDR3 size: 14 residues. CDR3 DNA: TGTGCCAGTAGTTTAGGCTGGGAGAATTCACCCCTCCACTTT. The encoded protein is CASSLGWENSPLHF.

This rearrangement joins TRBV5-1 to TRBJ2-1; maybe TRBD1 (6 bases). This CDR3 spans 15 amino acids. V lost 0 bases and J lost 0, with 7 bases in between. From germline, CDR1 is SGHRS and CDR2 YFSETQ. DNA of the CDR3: TGCGCCAGCAGCTTGGCAGGGGACTCCTACAATGAGCAGTTCTTC. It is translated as CASSLAGDSYNEQFF.

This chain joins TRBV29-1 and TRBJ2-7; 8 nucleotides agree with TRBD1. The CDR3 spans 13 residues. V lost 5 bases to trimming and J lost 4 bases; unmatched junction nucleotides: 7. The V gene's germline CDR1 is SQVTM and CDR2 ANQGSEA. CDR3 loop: CSVRTGQGYEQYF. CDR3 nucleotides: TGCAGCGTTCGGACAGGGCAGGGGTACGAGCAGTACTTC.

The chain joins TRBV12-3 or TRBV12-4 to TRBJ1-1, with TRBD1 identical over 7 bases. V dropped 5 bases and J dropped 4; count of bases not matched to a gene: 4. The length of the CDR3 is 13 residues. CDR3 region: CASSRQGGTEAFF. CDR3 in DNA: TGTGCCAGCAGTCGACAGGGAGGCACTGAAGCTTTCTTT.

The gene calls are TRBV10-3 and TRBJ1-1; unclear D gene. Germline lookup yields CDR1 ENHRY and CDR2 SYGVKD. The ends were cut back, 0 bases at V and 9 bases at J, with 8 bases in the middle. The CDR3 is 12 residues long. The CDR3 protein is CAISESTGKAFF. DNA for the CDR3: TGTGCCATCAGTGAGTCAACGGGAAAAGCTTTCTTT.

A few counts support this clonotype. CDR3 loop: CASSSDRGYTGELFF. The CDR3, as DNA: TGTGCCAGCAGTTCAGACAGGGGATACACCGGGGAGCTGTTTTTT. The rearrangement uses TRBV12-3 or TRBV12-4 and TRBJ2-2, with 8 bases matching TRBD1. Losses at the gene ends were 4 bases for V and 3 bases for J; bases not matched to a gene: 4. The CDR3 runs 15 residues.

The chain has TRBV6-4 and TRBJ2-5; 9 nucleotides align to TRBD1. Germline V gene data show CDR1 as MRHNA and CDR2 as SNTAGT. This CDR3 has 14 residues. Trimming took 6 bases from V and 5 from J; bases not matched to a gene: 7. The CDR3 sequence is CASRNRGRPETQYF. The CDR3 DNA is TGTGCCAGCAGAAACAGGGGGCGCCCGGAGACCCAGTACTTC.

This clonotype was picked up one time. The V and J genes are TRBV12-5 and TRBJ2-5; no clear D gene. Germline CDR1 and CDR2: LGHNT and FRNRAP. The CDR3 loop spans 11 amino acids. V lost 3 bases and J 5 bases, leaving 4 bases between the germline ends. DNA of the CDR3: TGTGCTAGTGGTTTCGGGGAGACCCAGTACTTC. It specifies CASGFGETQYF.

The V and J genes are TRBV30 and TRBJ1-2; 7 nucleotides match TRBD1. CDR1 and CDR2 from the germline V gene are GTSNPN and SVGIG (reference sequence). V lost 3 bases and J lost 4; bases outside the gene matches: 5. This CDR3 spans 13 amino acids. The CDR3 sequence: CAWRKQGSYGYTF. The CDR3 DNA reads TGTGCCTGGAGGAAACAGGGGTCCTATGGCTACACCTTC.

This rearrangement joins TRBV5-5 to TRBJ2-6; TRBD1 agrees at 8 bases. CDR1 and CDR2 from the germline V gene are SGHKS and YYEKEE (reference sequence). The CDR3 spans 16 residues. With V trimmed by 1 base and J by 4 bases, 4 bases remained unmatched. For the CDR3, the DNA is TGTGCCAGCAGCTTGAACAGGGGGACCGGGGCCAACGTCCTGACTTTC. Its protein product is CASSLNRGTGANVLTF. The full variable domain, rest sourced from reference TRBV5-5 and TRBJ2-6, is DAGVTQSPTHLIKTRGQQVTLRCSPISGHKSVSWYQQVLGQGPQFIFQYYEKEERGRGNFPDRFSARQFPNYSSELNVNALLLGDSALYLCASSLNRGTGANVLTFGAGSRLTVL.

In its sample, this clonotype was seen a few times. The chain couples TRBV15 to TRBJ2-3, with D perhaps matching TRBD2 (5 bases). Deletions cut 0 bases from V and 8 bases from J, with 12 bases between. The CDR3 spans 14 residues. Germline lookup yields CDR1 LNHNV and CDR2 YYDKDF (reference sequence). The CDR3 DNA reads TGTGCCACCAGCAGAGATCTCCAGGAGGCTACGCAGTATTTT. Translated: CATSRDLQEATQYF.